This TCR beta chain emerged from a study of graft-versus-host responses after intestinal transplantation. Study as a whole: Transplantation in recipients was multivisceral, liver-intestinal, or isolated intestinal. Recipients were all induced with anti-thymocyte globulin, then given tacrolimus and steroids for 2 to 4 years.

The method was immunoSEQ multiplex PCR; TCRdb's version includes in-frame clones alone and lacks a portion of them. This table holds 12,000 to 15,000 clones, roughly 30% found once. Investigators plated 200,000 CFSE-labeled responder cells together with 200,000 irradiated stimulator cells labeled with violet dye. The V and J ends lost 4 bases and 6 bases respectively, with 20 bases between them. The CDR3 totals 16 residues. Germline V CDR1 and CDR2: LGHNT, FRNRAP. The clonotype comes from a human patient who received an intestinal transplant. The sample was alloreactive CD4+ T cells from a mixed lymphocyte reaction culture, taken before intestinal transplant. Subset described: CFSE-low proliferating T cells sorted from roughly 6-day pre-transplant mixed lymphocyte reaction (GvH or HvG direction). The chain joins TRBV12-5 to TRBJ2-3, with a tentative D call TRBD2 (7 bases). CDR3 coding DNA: TGTGCTAGTGGTTCAATCGGAGGCAGGGGAGGGGATACGCAGTATTTT. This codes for CASGSIGGRGGDTQYF.